The 26 T cell receptor beta chains listed next were all sequenced from one sample in a study of control samples from healthy donors and cancer patients. Clones were read by immunoSEQ multiplex PCR, and TCRdb kept only the in-frame ones, dropping some. The table lists roughly 180,000 clones, about 93% of them singletons, with about 4% in the top ten. Specimen: blood. These receptor sequences come from a woman aged 55-70 years in good health.

The chain combines TRBV29-1 with TRBJ1-5; D is perhaps TRBD1 (6 bases). Germline-derived CDR1 and CDR2 are SQVTM and ANQGSEA. The CDR3 has 14 amino acids. V lost 5 bases, J lost 0 bases, and 11 bases lay in between. The CDR3 loop reads CSVSRGSSNQPQHF. The CDR3 nucleotides are TGCAGCGTTTCGAGGGGGAGTAGCAATCAGCCCCAGCATTTT.

The rearrangement joins TRBV9 to TRBJ1-6, with D uncertain. From germline, CDR1 is SGDLS and CDR2 YYNGEE. This CDR3 has 15 residues. Between the trimmed V and J ends, which lost 5 bases and 6 bases, there was a span of 15 bases. This CDR3 reads CASSTGQGGNSPLHF. The CDR3 bases are TGTGCCAGCAGTACGGGCCAAGGAGGTAATTCACCCCTCCACTTT.

The CDR3 nucleotides are TGTGCCAGCTCACTTTTACAGGGGAACATAGTGGAGCCCCAGCATTTT. It translates to CASSLLQGNIVEPQHF. This chain connects TRBV18 to TRBJ1-5, with 7 bases identical to TRBD1. The germline V gene has CDR1 KGHSH and CDR2 LQKENI. With V trimmed by 4 bases and J by 8 bases, 14 bases remained unmatched. The CDR3 totals 16 residues.

The rearrangement links TRBV3-1 (or the pseudogene TRBV3-2) to TRBJ2-6; D is uncertain. CDR3 length: 14 residues. Trimming pared 5 bases from V and 1 base from J, leaving 6 bases between. The germline gives CDR1 LGHDT, CDR2 YNNKEL (reference sequence). The CDR3 DNA reads as TGTGCCAGCAGCTACAAGTCTGGGGCCAACGTCCTGACTTTC. Its protein product is CASSYKSGANVLTF.

V and J are TRBV6-6 and TRBJ1-2, with 7 bases that match TRBD1. The V and J ends lost 5 bases and 0 bases, in that order; junction bases with no gene match: 12. Germline loops: CDR1 MNHNY, CDR2 SVGAGI (reference sequence). This CDR3 region has 17 residues. CDR3 sequence reads: CASSPTWTGRANYGYTF. CDR3 DNA: TGTGCCAGCAGTCCGACCTGGACAGGACGGGCTAACTATGGCTACACCTTC.

The chain has TRBV11-2 and TRBJ2-7; TRBD2 matches at 7 bases. The CDR3 consists of 15 residues. V lost 5 bases, J lost 0 bases, and 7 bases stayed unmatched. CDR1 and CDR2 from the germline V gene are SGHAT and FQNNGV. The CDR3: CASSRQGGNSYEQYF. The DNA of the CDR3 is TGTGCCAGCAGCCGCCAGGGAGGGAACTCCTACGAGCAGTACTTC.

The chain is built from TRBV7-2 and TRBJ2-1; 10 nucleotides match TRBD2. The germline CDR1 and CDR2 sequences are SGHTA and FQGNSA. The CDR3 runs 16 residues. The V segment lost 1 base and the J segment 7 bases; nucleotides outside the gene matches: 7. CDR3 sequence (DNA): TGTGCCAGCAGCTTAGTCGGGACTAGCGACGGGAATGAGCAGTTCTTC. This sequence encodes CASSLVGTSDGNEQFF.

The chain employs TRBV7-2 and TRBJ2-7, with 7 bases lining up with TRBD2. V lost 4 bases to trimming and J lost 3 bases; unmatched junction nucleotides: 3. CDR1 SGHTA and CDR2 FQGNSA come from the germline V gene. The CDR3 contains 13 residues. The CDR3 DNA reads TGTGCCAGCAGCTCACAGCGGGGCTACGAGCAGTACTTC. It specifies CASSSQRGYEQYF.

This rearrangement joins TRBV19 to TRBJ1-1; the D gene is possibly TRBD1 (5 bases). The CDR3 has 14 amino acids. Trimming took 3 bases from V and 3 from J, leaving 11 bases between them. The germline CDR1 and CDR2 sequences are LNHDA and SQIVND (reference sequence). The CDR3 reads CASSMTGTHTEAFF. The CDR3 DNA is TGTGCCAGTAGTATGACCGGGACCCACACTGAAGCTTTCTTT.

This sequence joins TRBV11-3 and TRBJ2-5; the D is unclear. V lost 5 bases, J lost 6 bases, and 22 bases lay in between. The length of the CDR3 is 16 residues. Germline V gene sequence: CDR1 SGHNT, CDR2 YENEEA. The CDR3 DNA sequence: TGTGCCAGCAGCCTCCCTCGGTGGGTGCTTACAAAGACCCAGTACTTC. Its translation: CASSLPRWVLTKTQYF.

The V call is TRBV29-1, the J call TRBJ1-1; 8 nucleotides match TRBD1. Germline-derived CDR1 and CDR2 are SQVTM and ANQGSEA. J gave up 7 bases and V 5 bases, and 9 bases lay outside the gene matches. The CDR3 extends over 13 amino acids. CDR3 amino acids: CSVRRTGKDEAFF. The CDR3 DNA follows: TGCAGCGTTCGTCGGACAGGGAAGGATGAAGCTTTCTTT.

The chain carries TRBV25-1 and TRBJ1-6; D is unresolved. Germline assignment: CDR1 MGHDK and CDR2 SYGVNS. There are 15 residues in the CDR3. V shed 2 bases and J shed 6 bases, with 11 bases lying between them. This CDR3 is CASSERGPSNSPLHF. In nucleotides, the CDR3 is TGTGCCAGCAGTGAACGGGGTCCAAGTAATTCACCCCTCCACTTT.

The chain carries TRBV2 and TRBJ2-1; D is uncertain. Trimming removed 6 bases from V and 5 bases from J, with 8 bases in between. Germline V gives CDR1 SNHLY, CDR2 FYNNEI. The CDR3 totals 12 residues. CDR3 nucleotides: TGTGCCAGCAGGGGGTGGCACAATGAGCAGTTCTTC. Protein: CASRGWHNEQFF.

This clone is judged medium-sized. The genes are TRBV6-5 and TRBJ1-2, with 7 nucleotides matching TRBD1. V gave up 2 bases and J gave up 8 bases; unmatched junction bases: 11. Looked up from germline, CDR1 is MNHEY and CDR2 is SVGAGI. There are 15 residues in the CDR3. CDR3 residues: CASSYKTGTIGGYTF. The CDR3 nucleotides are TGTGCCAGCAGTTACAAGACAGGGACTATTGGGGGCTACACCTTC.

The chain joins TRBV19 to TRBJ1-1; 7 bases are a match to TRBD1. The J segment lost 8 bases and the V segment lost 2 bases, leaving 2 bases of the junction unmatched. The CDR3 sequence is 12 residues long. Looked up from germline, CDR1 is LNHDA and CDR2 is SQIVND (reference sequence). The CDR3 DNA follows: TGTGCCAGTAGTATATGGACAGGAGAAGCTTTCTTT. This sequence encodes CASSIWTGEAFF.

The rearrangement uses TRBV19 and TRBJ2-3; D gene uncertain. The germline V gene has CDR1 LNHDA and CDR2 SQIVND (reference sequence). This CDR3 is built from 15 residues. Trimming took 6 bases from V and 2 from J, leaving 15 bases between them. The CDR3 nucleotides read TGTGCCAGTAGCCGGTTGGCGGCAACCACAGATACGCAGTATTTT. This translates into CASSRLAATTDTQYF.

This chain links TRBV5-1 with TRBJ2-2; the D gene is possibly TRBD2 (6 bases). Germline values: CDR1 SGHRS, CDR2 YFSETQ. V lost 3 bases, J lost 10 bases, and 10 bases lay in between. The CDR3 has 12 residues. CDR3 in DNA: TGCGCCAGCAGCTCGTGGGGGGAGGAGCTGTTTTTT. Translation: CASSSWGEELFF. The variable domain in full, completed from reference TRBV5-1 and TRBJ2-2, reads KAGVTQTPRYLIKTRGQQVTLSCSPISGHRSVSWYQQTPGQGLQFLFEYFSETQRNKGNFPGRFSGRQFSNSRSEMNVSTLELGDSALYLCASSSWGEELFFGEGSRLTVL.

The chain employs TRBV4-2 and TRBJ2-7; no definite D call. The V end was cut by 4 bases, the J end by 4 bases, with 17 bases between. This CDR3 is built from 15 residues. Germline CDR1 LGHNA, CDR2 YNFKEQ. This chain's CDR3 is CASSRGWQDHYEQYF. The CDR3 nucleotides are TGTGCCAGCAGCCGAGGATGGCAGGACCATTACGAGCAGTACTTC.

V and J are TRBV7-9 and TRBJ2-5; 10 nucleotides align to TRBD1. V lost 4 bases, J lost 2 bases, and 1 base stayed unmatched. This CDR3 is built from 14 residues. Germline CDR1 is SEHNR and CDR2 is FQNEAQ (reference sequence). CDR3 nucleotides: TGTGCCAGCAGCTCGGGACAGGGGCAAGAGACCCAGTACTTC. It translates to CASSSGQGQETQYF.

The V and J genes are TRBV10-3 and TRBJ1-3; maybe TRBD1 (5 bases). With 2 bases removed from V and 0 bases from J, the gap between germline ends came to 5 bases. CDR3 length equals 14 residues. Germline V lookup: CDR1 ENHRY, CDR2 SYGVKD. The CDR3 region is CAISEDSSGNTIYF. CDR3 nucleotide sequence: TGTGCCATCAGTGAGGACAGCTCTGGAAACACCATATATTTT.

The J gene is TRBJ1-1, the V gene TRBV7-9, with D hard to call. Germline-derived CDR1 and CDR2 are SEHNR and FQNEAQ (reference sequence). V was shortened by 4 bases and J by 6 bases, with 15 bases between the two germline ends. The CDR3 runs to 14 residues. This chain's CDR3 is CASSSPPLWPEAFF. The CDR3 region has the DNA TGTGCCAGCAGCTCTCCCCCGCTTTGGCCTGAAGCTTTCTTT.

The J gene is TRBJ2-3, the V gene TRBV7-3; TRBD2 aligns across 10 bases. V lost 5 bases to trimming and J lost 2 bases; unmatched junction nucleotides: 7. The CDR3 is 16 amino acids. Germline V gene data show CDR1 as SGHTA and CDR2 as FQGTGA. For the CDR3, the DNA is TGTGCCAGCAGCCCCCTAGCGGGGGCCCTCACAGATACGCAGTATTTT. Translated, it gives CASSPLAGALTDTQYF.

The chain links TRBV6-5 to TRBJ1-1; no firm D call. The V gene's germline CDR1 is MNHEY and CDR2 SVGAGI. The CDR3 covers 14 residues. Trimming shortened V by 0 bases and J by 3 bases, and 8 bases separated the two germline ends. CDR3 sequence (DNA): TGTGCCAGCAGTTACTCGGGGAGGGACACTGAAGCTTTCTTT. It yields the protein CASSYSGRDTEAFF.

This clone showed up just a few times. The rearrangement joins TRBV2 to TRBJ1-6; D uncertain. Germline V CDR1 and CDR2: SNHLY, FYNNEI. V was shortened by 5 bases and J by 4 bases, with 9 bases between the two germline ends. The CDR3 consists of 14 residues. This CDR3 reads CASSQESYNSPLHF. DNA of the CDR3: TGTGCCAGCAGTCAGGAGTCGTATAATTCACCCCTCCACTTT.

The genes are TRBV18 and TRBJ1-1, with a possible D match to TRBD1 (5 bases). This CDR3 is 15 amino acids long. V gave up 0 bases and J gave up 5 bases, with 13 bases separating them. Germline loops: CDR1 KGHSH, CDR2 LQKENI. CDR3 protein: CASSPPEGAGTEAFF. The CDR3 bases are TGTGCCAGCTCACCACCTGAAGGGGCGGGAACTGAAGCTTTCTTT.

V and J are TRBV11-2 and TRBJ2-3; weak D call: TRBD1 (6 bases). This CDR3 has 16 amino acids. The V gene's germline CDR1 is SGHAT and CDR2 FQNNGV. Trimming took off 0 bases at V and 3 bases at J, with 13 bases between the two ends. The CDR3 sequence is CASSLDGAGVTDTQYF. In nucleotides, the CDR3 is TGTGCCAGCAGCTTAGACGGGGCAGGGGTAACAGATACGCAGTATTTT.